The rows below give T cell receptor beta chains drawn from one sample of a study of T cells in Graves' hyperthyroidism and ophthalmopathy. Each CDR3 protein is one row after TCRdb ran MiXCR on the multiplex PCR reads. Of some 740,000 distinct CDR3 sequences in the sample, 12% to 15% were seen once. The sample comprised blood. The receptors originated from a woman under 30 with Graves' hyperthyroidism. The CDR3 runs from the conserved cysteine through the conserved F or W. D genes are given only for firm matches. Clone size is not always given. Where it is, it says once, few, many or a class for expanded clones.

v_gene: TRBV20-1; j_gene: TRBJ2-5; abundance: many; d_gene: NA; CDR3nt: TGCAGTGCTAGCCAAGAGACCCAGTACTTC; CDR3aa: CSASQETQYF
v_gene: TRBV12-3/TRBV12-4; j_gene: TRBJ1-1; abundance: many; d_gene: TRBD1; CDR3nt: TGTGCCAGCAGGGGACAGGGTGGTGGTGAAGCTTTCTTT; CDR3aa: CASRGQGGGEAFF
v_gene: TRBV2; j_gene: TRBJ1-2; abundance: many; d_gene: NA; CDR3nt: TGTGCCAGCAACAAACTCGACGACAGCTCACCTAACTATGGCTACACCTTC; CDR3aa: CASNKLDDSSPNYGYTF
v_gene: TRBV11-2; j_gene: TRBJ2-7; abundance: few; d_gene: NA; CDR3nt: TGTGCCATTACTGAATCCTACGAGCAGTACTTC; CDR3aa: CAITESYEQYF
v_gene: TRBV5-1; j_gene: TRBJ2-1; abundance: NA; d_gene: NA; CDR3nt: TGCGCCAGCCGTAGCACCAGCTCCTACAATGAGCAGTTCTTC; CDR3aa: CASRSTSSYNEQFF
v_gene: TRBV18; j_gene: TRBJ1-2; abundance: many; d_gene: TRBD1; CDR3nt: TGTGCCAGCTCACCAGGCACAGGGGTTGGCTACACCTTC; CDR3aa: CASSPGTGVGYTF
v_gene: TRBV27; j_gene: TRBJ1-1; abundance: many; d_gene: NA; CDR3nt: TGTGCCAGCAGTGTATACAGGGTGAACACTGAAGCTTTCTTT; CDR3aa: CASSVYRVNTEAFF
v_gene: TRBV10-3; j_gene: TRBJ1-1; abundance: many; d_gene: TRBD1; CDR3nt: TGTGCCATCAGTGGGACAGGGAGGAACACTGAAGCTTTCTTT; CDR3aa: CAISGTGRNTEAFF
v_gene: TRBV29-1; j_gene: TRBJ2-4; abundance: few; d_gene: NA; CDR3nt: TGCAGCGTTGGTGGACAGCTGGCCCACGACGGAGCCAAAAACATTCAGTACTTC; CDR3aa: CSVGGQLAHDGAKNIQYF
v_gene: TRBV20-1; j_gene: TRBJ2-7; abundance: few; d_gene: TRBD2; CDR3nt: TGCAGTGCTAGGGACTCGTCTAGCGGGAGTGGCCACGAGCAGTACTTC; CDR3aa: CSARDSSSGSGHEQYF
v_gene: TRBV5-8; j_gene: TRBJ1-1; abundance: NA; d_gene: TRBD1; CDR3nt: TGTGCCAGCAGCTACTCCGGGACAGGGGGCACTGAAGCTTTCTTT; CDR3aa: CASSYSGTGGTEAFF
v_gene: TRBV6-2/TRBV6-3; j_gene: TRBJ2-2; abundance: NA; d_gene: NA; CDR3nt: TGTGCCAGCAGTAATTCCGGGGTTGCCGGGGAGCTGTTTTTT; CDR3aa: CASSNSGVAGELFF
v_gene: TRBV6-2/TRBV6-3; j_gene: TRBJ1-4; abundance: few; d_gene: NA; CDR3nt: TGTGCCAGCAGACTTCGGACAGCCCGCGGAACTAATGAAAAACTGTTTTTT; CDR3aa: CASRLRTARGTNEKLFF
v_gene: TRBV2; j_gene: TRBJ2-4; abundance: many; d_gene: TRBD1; CDR3nt: TGTGCCAGCAGTGGCCAGGGGGCGAACATTCAGTACTTC; CDR3aa: CASSGQGANIQYF
v_gene: TRBV6-2/TRBV6-3; j_gene: TRBJ2-1; abundance: NA; d_gene: NA; CDR3nt: TGTGCCAGCAAAGGCTTAAGGAGCAATGAGCAGTTCTTC; CDR3aa: CASKGLRSNEQFF
v_gene: TRBV12-3/TRBV12-4; j_gene: TRBJ1-1; abundance: many; d_gene: NA; CDR3nt: TGTGCCAGCAGTTTAGCGCTGGACACTGAAGCTTTCTTT; CDR3aa: CASSLALDTEAFF
v_gene: TRBV7-2; j_gene: TRBJ2-7; abundance: many; d_gene: NA; CDR3nt: TGTGCCAGCAGCTTCGGGACGCGGAGGACCTACGAGCAGTACTTC; CDR3aa: CASSFGTRRTYEQYF
v_gene: TRBV19; j_gene: TRBJ2-3; abundance: NA; d_gene: NA; CDR3nt: TGTGCCAGTAGTCCCCCTGGCGTAGTGTGGGATACGCAGTATTTT; CDR3aa: CASSPPGVVWDTQYF
v_gene: TRBV6-5; j_gene: TRBJ2-3; abundance: few; d_gene: NA; CDR3nt: TGTGCCAGCAGTTACGGACCCTCCTACACAGATACGCAGTATTTT; CDR3aa: CASSYGPSYTDTQYF
v_gene: TRBV7-7; j_gene: TRBJ2-5; abundance: NA; d_gene: NA; CDR3nt: TGTGCTAGCAGCCCCCGGGGACATGTGGAGACCCAGTACTTC; CDR3aa: CASSPRGHVETQYF
v_gene: TRBV29-1; j_gene: TRBJ2-5; abundance: NA; d_gene: NA; CDR3nt: TGCAGCGTTGAGCTGGGAGAGACCCAGTACTTC; CDR3aa: CSVELGETQYF
v_gene: TRBV18; j_gene: TRBJ1-2; abundance: few; d_gene: NA; CDR3nt: TGTGCCAGCTCCCGGGGTTCGCGGCCGATCTATGGCTACACCTTC; CDR3aa: CASSRGSRPIYGYTF
v_gene: TRBV7-9; j_gene: TRBJ2-7; abundance: many; d_gene: TRBD1; CDR3nt: TGTGCCAGCAGCTTAGGCACAGGGGTCCAGAGCGAGCAGTACTTC; CDR3aa: CASSLGTGVQSEQYF
v_gene: TRBV5-4; j_gene: TRBJ2-2; abundance: few; d_gene: NA; CDR3nt: TGTGCCAGCAGCTTCGGGGATGGCAACACCGGGGAGCTGTTTTTT; CDR3aa: CASSFGDGNTGELFF
v_gene: TRBV7-3; j_gene: TRBJ2-5; abundance: many; d_gene: TRBD2; CDR3nt: TGTGCCAGCAGCTTGGGTACTAGCGGGATTAGGGGGGAGACCCAGTACTTC; CDR3aa: CASSLGTSGIRGETQYF
v_gene: TRBV7-9; j_gene: TRBJ1-2; abundance: many; d_gene: NA; CDR3nt: TGTGCCAGCAGCTTCAATCCGGGTAATGGCTACACCTTC; CDR3aa: CASSFNPGNGYTF
v_gene: TRBV4-2; j_gene: TRBJ2-1; abundance: NA; d_gene: TRBD2; CDR3nt: TGTGCCAGCAGCCAAGATGCCGGGAGGAGCTCCTACAATGAGCAGTTCTTC; CDR3aa: CASSQDAGRSSYNEQFF
v_gene: TRBV20-1; j_gene: TRBJ1-1; abundance: many; d_gene: NA; CDR3nt: TGCAGTGCTAGGCCGGGCAGCATGAACACTGAAGCTTTCTTT; CDR3aa: CSARPGSMNTEAFF
v_gene: TRBV24-1; j_gene: TRBJ2-3; abundance: many; d_gene: NA; CDR3nt: TGTGCCACCAGTGATTCGTGGACAGCGACAGATACGCAGTATTTT; CDR3aa: CATSDSWTATDTQYF
v_gene: TRBV6-5; j_gene: TRBJ2-7; abundance: once; d_gene: TRBD2; CDR3nt: TGTGCCAGCAGCTCAACTAGCGGGGCATACGAGCAGTACTTC; CDR3aa: CASSSTSGAYEQYF
v_gene: TRBV24-1; j_gene: TRBJ1-2; abundance: many; d_gene: NA; CDR3nt: TGTGCCACCTCAGACAGCCGCTATGGCTACACCTTC; CDR3aa: CATSDSRYGYTF
v_gene: TRBV6-2/TRBV6-3; j_gene: TRBJ2-1; abundance: many; d_gene: NA; CDR3nt: TGTGCCAGCAGTAGTGTTCCCTACAATGAGCAGTTCTTC; CDR3aa: CASSSVPYNEQFF
v_gene: TRBV12-3/TRBV12-4; j_gene: TRBJ1-1; abundance: many; d_gene: NA; CDR3nt: TGTGCCAGCAGTTTAACCAGGGGCTGGGGCACTGAAGCTTTCTTT; CDR3aa: CASSLTRGWGTEAFF
v_gene: TRBV6-2/TRBV6-3; j_gene: TRBJ2-7; abundance: NA; d_gene: TRBD1; CDR3nt: TGTGCCAGCAGTTACTCGGACAGGGTAACCCCCGGCGAGCAGTACTTC; CDR3aa: CASSYSDRVTPGEQYF
v_gene: TRBV3-1; j_gene: TRBJ2-1; abundance: many; d_gene: TRBD2; CDR3nt: TGTGCCAGCAGCCAAGTGAGAGGGAGGGCCCTCTACAATGAGCAGTTCTTC; CDR3aa: CASSQVRGRALYNEQFF
v_gene: TRBV9; j_gene: TRBJ2-1; abundance: many; d_gene: TRBD2; CDR3nt: TGTGCCAGCAGCGCCGCCAGCGGGAAAACCTACAATGAGCAGTTCTTC; CDR3aa: CASSAASGKTYNEQFF
v_gene: TRBV19; j_gene: TRBJ2-7; abundance: once; d_gene: NA; CDR3nt: TGTGCCAGTAGTATTGGGGGGCCTCACTACGAGCAGTACTTC; CDR3aa: CASSIGGPHYEQYF
v_gene: TRBV6-2/TRBV6-3; j_gene: TRBJ2-1; abundance: NA; d_gene: NA; CDR3nt: TGTGCCAGCAGGAGGGGAGGTGGGGGTGAGCAGTTCTTC; CDR3aa: CASRRGGGGEQFF
v_gene: TRBV12-3/TRBV12-4; j_gene: TRBJ2-5; abundance: many; d_gene: NA; CDR3nt: TGTGCCAGCAGTTACGCCCGAGGGGGAGAGACCCAGTACTTC; CDR3aa: CASSYARGGETQYF
v_gene: TRBV20-1; j_gene: TRBJ1-2; abundance: NA; d_gene: NA; CDR3nt: TGCAGTGCCCCCCTCTCTGGACGCCGGCTTGGCTACACCTTC; CDR3aa: CSAPLSGRRLGYTF
v_gene: TRBV28; j_gene: TRBJ2-3; abundance: NA; d_gene: NA; CDR3nt: TGTGCCAGCAGTCCCCCCTCAGTATTTGTCGACACAGATACGCAGTATTTT; CDR3aa: CASSPPSVFVDTDTQYF
v_gene: TRBV7-9; j_gene: TRBJ2-1; abundance: few; d_gene: NA; CDR3nt: TGTGCCAGCAGCCCGACAGGGGGCTCTAGCGGGACCTTCAATGAGCAGTTCTTC; CDR3aa: CASSPTGGSSGTFNEQFF
v_gene: TRBV28; j_gene: TRBJ2-1; abundance: NA; d_gene: TRBD2; CDR3nt: TGTGCCAGCACCCCCGGGTCAGCGGGGGGGCACTACAATGAGCAGTTCTTC; CDR3aa: CASTPGSAGGHYNEQFF
v_gene: TRBV19; j_gene: TRBJ2-7; abundance: many; d_gene: TRBD2; CDR3nt: TGTGCCAGTAGTATTACGACTAGCGGGAGGAACGAGCAGTACTTC; CDR3aa: CASSITTSGRNEQYF
v_gene: TRBV3-1; j_gene: TRBJ1-2; abundance: many; d_gene: NA; CDR3nt: TGTGCCAGCAGCCAAGCTGCCCGGACCTATGGCTACACCTTC; CDR3aa: CASSQAARTYGYTF
v_gene: TRBV7-2; j_gene: TRBJ1-6; abundance: NA; d_gene: NA; CDR3nt: TGTGCCAGCAGCTTAGGGGCCCTTTCTGGATCACCCCTCCACTTT; CDR3aa: CASSLGALSGSPLHF
v_gene: TRBV2; j_gene: TRBJ2-7; abundance: many; d_gene: NA; CDR3nt: TGTGCCAGCAGGACCCTAGCGCTCTACGAGCAGTACTTC; CDR3aa: CASRTLALYEQYF
v_gene: TRBV5-1; j_gene: TRBJ2-2; abundance: few; d_gene: NA; CDR3nt: TGCGCCAGCAGCCCAGGGTTCCAGGCCGGGGAGCTGTTTTTT; CDR3aa: CASSPGFQAGELFF
v_gene: TRBV18; j_gene: TRBJ2-7; abundance: few; d_gene: NA; CDR3nt: TGTGCCAGCTCACTCGGGCGGGACAGCTCCTACGAGCAGTACTTC; CDR3aa: CASSLGRDSSYEQYF
v_gene: TRBV20-1; j_gene: TRBJ2-5; abundance: many; d_gene: TRBD2; CDR3nt: TGCAGTGCTAACCCCGGGACTAGTGACTGGGGGACCCAGTACTTC; CDR3aa: CSANPGTSDWGTQYF
v_gene: TRBV15; j_gene: TRBJ1-1; abundance: many; d_gene: NA; CDR3nt: TGTGCCACCAGCAGACGACAGGCGAACACTGAAGCTTTCTTT; CDR3aa: CATSRRQANTEAFF
v_gene: TRBV5-1; j_gene: TRBJ2-3; abundance: few; d_gene: TRBD1; CDR3nt: TGCGCCAGCAGCTACGACAGGGCTAGCACAGATACGCAGTATTTT; CDR3aa: CASSYDRASTDTQYF
v_gene: TRBV30; j_gene: TRBJ2-1; abundance: many; d_gene: NA; CDR3nt: TGTGCCTGTTACCCTCGGAGGGCCGCCAATGAGCAGTTCTTC; CDR3aa: CACYPRRAANEQFF
v_gene: TRBV7-3; j_gene: TRBJ2-7; abundance: few; d_gene: TRBD2; CDR3nt: TGTGCCAGCAGCCCGGAGGGGTGGGAGGGCCCCGACGAGCAGTACTTC; CDR3aa: CASSPEGWEGPDEQYF
v_gene: TRBV29-1; j_gene: TRBJ1-1; abundance: few; d_gene: NA; CDR3nt: TGCAGCAGGGACATCCTGAACACTGAAGCTTTCTTT; CDR3aa: CSRDILNTEAFF
v_gene: TRBV3-1; j_gene: TRBJ2-7; abundance: many; d_gene: TRBD1; CDR3nt: TGTGCCAGCAGCCAAGAAGTGACAGGGGGGACCTACGAGCAGTACTTC; CDR3aa: CASSQEVTGGTYEQYF
v_gene: TRBV7-3; j_gene: TRBJ2-5; abundance: NA; d_gene: TRBD1; CDR3nt: TGTGCCGGCAGCCGACGTGGGACAGGCGGGGAGACCCAGTACTTC; CDR3aa: CAGSRRGTGGETQYF
v_gene: TRBV9; j_gene: TRBJ2-1; abundance: many; d_gene: TRBD2; CDR3nt: TGTGCCAGCAGCGCTCCACTAGCGGGAGGGCCACAGGGGGAGCAGTTCTTC; CDR3aa: CASSAPLAGGPQGEQFF
v_gene: TRBV6-1; j_gene: TRBJ2-1; abundance: few; d_gene: TRBD1; CDR3nt: TGTGCCAGCAGACCCTGGGGACAGGGGAGGAATGAGCAGTTCTTC; CDR3aa: CASRPWGQGRNEQFF